The entry that follows covers one T cell receptor beta chain sequence. Its target is not known. It was into CD45RA+ naive and CD45RA-negative memory subsets that the CD4+ cells were split. These data belong to a study of shared clonotypes between healthy human individuals. General observations from the study: Estimated richness was generally greater in naive than memory subsets. Unshared clonotypes carried lower generation probabilities than those common to all four donors. Across a handful of donors, naive CD4 shared 5% to 5.5%, naive CD8 under 4%, memory CD4 over 2%, memory CD8 0.4% to 0.5%.

Profiled with immunoSEQ multiplex PCR; TCRdb holds only in-frame clones, not every one. The table lists over 850,000 clones, 75% to 85% of them singletons, with about 0.52% in the top ten. The TCR comes from a man younger than 30 in good health. Some clones in this sample may be carry-over from other donors' samples. The material sequenced was memory CD4+ T cells from PBMCs. Subset meaning: CD45RA-negative fraction.

The CDR3 DNA reads as TGTGCCAGCAGCTTACAGCGAGGACTGAACACTGAAGCTTTCTTT. Its translation is CASSLQRGLNTEAFF. The chain recombines TRBV7-9 with TRBJ1-1; D is uncertain. The CDR3 is 15 residues long. CDR1 is SEHNR, CDR2 FQNEAQ, per germline (reference sequence). V lost 2 bases and J lost 0, with 10 bases in between.